The present TCR beta chain was sequenced within a study of T-cell memory formation after mild COVID-19. Study overall: Clusters were largely donor specific.

There are many counts of this clonotype. Its antigen is unidentified. Points from the study as a whole: Some clones that responded were present in memory (sampled pre-infection), which suggests cross-reactive memory joined. The authors left the SARS-CoV-2 specificity of second-wave clones peaking on day 37 unconfirmed.

TCRdb re-derived calls from the 5' RACE reads in MiXCR, one entry per CDR3 protein. Of hundreds of thousands of distinct CDR3 sequences listed, about 20% are singletons. V shed 4 bases and J 2 bases; nucleotides not matched to a gene: 6. Looked up from germline, CDR1 is SGHRS and CDR2 is YFSETQ. The CDR3 has 15 amino acids. The sequence derives from an adult woman who had mild COVID-19 (a few samples of this study predate the infection). Cell type and time point are not known. J is TRBJ2-7 and V is TRBV5-1; 10 positions match TRBD1. The source material was PBMCs or a T cell subset sorted from them (not recorded which). CDR3 DNA sequence: TGCGCCAGCAGCCCGAGACAGGGGGCAGCCTACGAGCAGTACTTC. Translated: CASSPRQGAAYEQYF.